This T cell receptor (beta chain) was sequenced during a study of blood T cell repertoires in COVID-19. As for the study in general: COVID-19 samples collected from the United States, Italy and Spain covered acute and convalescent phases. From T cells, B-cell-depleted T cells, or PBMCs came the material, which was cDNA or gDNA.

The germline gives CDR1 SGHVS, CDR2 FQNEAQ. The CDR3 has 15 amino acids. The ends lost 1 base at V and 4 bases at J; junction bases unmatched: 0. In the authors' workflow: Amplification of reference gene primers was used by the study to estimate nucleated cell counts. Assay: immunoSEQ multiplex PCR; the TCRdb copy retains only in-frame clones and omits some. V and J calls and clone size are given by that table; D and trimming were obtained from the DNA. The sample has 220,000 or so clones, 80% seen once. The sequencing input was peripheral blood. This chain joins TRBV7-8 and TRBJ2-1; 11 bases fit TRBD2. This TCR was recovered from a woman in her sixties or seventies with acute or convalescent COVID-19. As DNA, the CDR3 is TGTGCCAGCAGCTTAGGACTAGCGGGATACAATGAGCAGTTCTTC. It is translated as CASSLGLAGYNEQFF.